A selection of T cell receptor beta chains follows, all from one sample in a study of cytomegalovirus exposure and HLA in healthy donors. Some clones are missing from TCRdb's copy, which holds only in-frame ones; the method was immunoSEQ multiplex PCR. The sample lists more than 85,000 clones, roughly 92% seen once, with approximately 1.1% in the top ten. Sequencing was performed on PBMCs. Every receptor here comes from a young woman in good health and CMV-seropositive. The CDR3 runs from the conserved cysteine through the conserved F or W. D genes are given only for firm matches. Clone size is shown for a subset of rows, as once, few, many or a class of expanded clone.

v_call,clone_size,j_call,d_call,cdr3_nt,cdr3_aa
TRBV4-2,NA,TRBJ2-1,NA,TGTGCCAGCAGCCACAGGGGTCCCGAGGGTGAGCAGTTCTTC,CASSHRGPEGEQFF
TRBV2,NA,TRBJ2-3,TRBD2,TGTGCCAGCAGCGTCAGCGGCGGGAGAGGGTGGAATACGCAGTATTTT,CASSVSGGRGWNTQYF
TRBV5-1,NA,TRBJ2-5,NA,TGCGCCAGCAGACCCCCCGGGACAGGGCTCCTAGCGGGGCCCGGGACCCAGTACTTC,CASRPPGTGLLAGPGTQYF
TRBV28,NA,TRBJ2-5,NA,TGTGCCAGCAGCACGAGTACAGGCCCCCAGTACTTC,CASSTSTGPQYF
TRBV14,NA,TRBJ2-4,NA,TGTGCCAGCAGCCAAGTCGGGTCCAAAAACATTCAGTACTTC,CASSQVGSKNIQYF
TRBV28,NA,TRBJ1-1,NA,TGTGCCAGCAGAATTATGGAGACTGAAGCTTTCTTT,CASRIMETEAFF
TRBV28,NA,TRBJ1-1,TRBD1,TGTGCCAGTGGGACAGGACCTGGGGGGAACACTGAAGCTTTCTTT,CASGTGPGGNTEAFF
TRBV30,NA,TRBJ1-2,NA,TGTGCCTGGACTCAAGACAGGACGTACTATGGCTACACCTTC,CAWTQDRTYYGYTF
TRBV5-4,NA,TRBJ2-2,TRBD2,TGTGCCAGCAGCTCTCCCGGGACTATTCTCCCCGGGGAGCTGTTTTTT,CASSSPGTILPGELFF
TRBV5-1,NA,TRBJ2-1,TRBD2,TGCGCCAGCAGCTTGGTAGCGGGTGGGTACAATGAGCAGTTCTTC,CASSLVAGGYNEQFF
TRBV4-3,NA,TRBJ2-1,TRBD2,TGCGCCAGCAGCCATTTAGCGGGGGACGGGAATGAGCAGTTCTTC,CASSHLAGDGNEQFF
TRBV4-3,NA,TRBJ2-7,TRBD1,TGCGCCAGCAGCCAAGCCAGCCAGGGGGCCTACGAGCAGTACTTC,CASSQASQGAYEQYF
TRBV27,NA,TRBJ1-1,NA,TGTGCCAGCAGTTTTTACAGGAACACTGAAGCTTTCTTT,CASSFYRNTEAFF
TRBV5-4,NA,TRBJ1-2,NA,TGTGCCAGCAGCGCGACTCAGGACGGGATGCACTATGGCTACACCTTC,CASSATQDGMHYGYTF
TRBV7-2,NA,TRBJ2-2,TRBD2,TGTGCCAGCAGCCAAACAGCTAGCGGGAGATCCACCGGGGAGCTGTTTTTT,CASSQTASGRSTGELFF
TRBV4-2,NA,TRBJ1-3,NA,TGTGCCAGCAGCCAAGTTCGCGCGGGAATCGGCTCTGGAAACACCATATATTTT,CASSQVRAGIGSGNTIYF
TRBV5-6,NA,TRBJ2-1,TRBD2,TGTGCCAGCACGGGGACTAGCGGGAGCCAAGGCGCGTTCTACAATGAGCAGTTCTTC,CASTGTSGSQGAFYNEQFF
TRBV7-9,few,TRBJ1-2,NA,TGTGCCAGCAGCTTCCCACCGGGGGAAAACTATGGCTACACCTTC,CASSFPPGENYGYTF
TRBV11-2,NA,TRBJ2-7,TRBD2,TGTGCCAGCAGCTTAGCGGGGGGCTCCTACGAGCAGTACTTC,CASSLAGGSYEQYF
TRBV5-6,NA,TRBJ1-2,NA,TGTGCCAGCAGCTTGGCTCGCAGTTTGGTCGGCTACACCTTC,CASSLARSLVGYTF
TRBV5-4,NA,TRBJ2-3,NA,TGTGCCAGCAGCCCTAACTTCGGAGGAGATACGCAGTATTTT,CASSPNFGGDTQYF
TRBV4-3,NA,TRBJ2-2,NA,TGCGCCAGCAGCCAAGTAACTAGTGCCACCGGGGAGCTGTTTTTT,CASSQVTSATGELFF
TRBV6-6,NA,TRBJ1-2,TRBD1,TGTGCCAGCAGTCCCGGACAGGGAAGTGGCTACACCTTC,CASSPGQGSGYTF
TRBV27,NA,TRBJ2-5,TRBD2,TGTGCCAGCAGACCTCTCGGGACTAGCTTTGCTTTTGCCCAGTACTTC,CASRPLGTSFAFAQYF
TRBV7-2,NA,TRBJ1-1,NA,TGTGCCAGCAGCTTAGACCCAGGAATGAACACTGAAGCTTTCTTT,CASSLDPGMNTEAFF